The next 14 T cell receptor beta chains were all read from a single sample in a study of cytomegalovirus exposure and HLA in healthy donors. This PCR relied on a set of 60 Vbeta primers and 13 Jbeta primers. Clones were read by immunoSEQ multiplex PCR, and TCRdb kept only the in-frame ones, dropping some. The table records fewer than 130,000 clones, around 80% of them present only once. The sample taken for sequencing was PBMCs. The receptors stem from a man in his thirties or forties in good health and CMV-seropositive.

The CDR3 DNA reads TGTGCCAGCAGTCAGGAGGCCTCCTCGCAGTATTTT. Amino acid sequence: CASSQEASSQYF. This rearrangement joins TRBV6-1 to TRBJ2-3; a weak D match, TRBD2 (5 bases). The V end lost 5 bases, the J end lost 10 bases, and 13 bases lay between the germline ends. The CDR3 runs to 12 residues. Germline CDR1 and CDR2: MNHNS and SASEGT.

DNA of the CDR3: TGTGCCAGCAGTCACGGCGGGGAGCTGTTTTTT. Protein product: CASSHGGELFF. The chain employs TRBV28 and TRBJ2-2; no definite D call. Trimming stripped 5 bases from V and 7 bases from J, with 5 bases between. Germline V lookup: CDR1 MDHEN, CDR2 SYDVKM. The length of the CDR3 is 11 residues.

V gene TRBV7-6 combines with J gene TRBJ2-7; D gene ambiguous. The CDR3 totals 12 residues. Trimming shortened V by 4 bases and J by 2 bases, and 6 bases separated the two germline ends. Per germline, CDR1 SGHVS and CDR2 FNYEAQ. Written as DNA, the CDR3 is TGTGCCAGCAGCTCCACTCCCTACGAGCAGTACTTC. Protein sequence: CASSSTPYEQYF.

The chain combines TRBV30 with TRBJ2-7; TRBD2 matches 9 bases. V was clipped by 7 bases and J by 5 bases; unmatched bases: 9. The CDR3 covers 13 residues. Germline assignment: CDR1 GTSNPN and CDR2 SVGIG (reference sequence). CDR3 bases: TGTGCCTCCAAGGGCGGGGGGGCCAACGAGCAGTACTTC. Translating gives CASKGGGANEQYF.

V gene TRBV28 combines with J gene TRBJ2-2; tentatively, D is TRBD1 (5 bases). Trimming took off 5 bases at V and 7 bases at J, with 17 bases between the two ends. Germline V gene data show CDR1 as MDHEN and CDR2 as SYDVKM. This CDR3 is built from 15 residues. The CDR3 reads CASSRPRVNGGELFF. CDR3 sequence (DNA): TGTGCCAGCAGTCGACCCAGGGTAAACGGCGGGGAGCTGTTTTTT. Drawing the rest from reference TRBV28 and TRBJ2-2, the complete variable domain is DVKVTQSSRYLVKRTGEKVFLECVQDMDHENMFWYRQDPGLGLRLIYFSYDVKMKEKGDIPEGYSVSREKKERFSLILESASTNQTSMYLCASSRPRVNGGELFFGEGSRLTVL.

This clone was picked up a small number of times. J is TRBJ1-1 and V is TRBV15; D gene ambiguous. Germline-derived CDR1 and CDR2 are LNHNV and YYDKDF (reference sequence). The V and J ends lost 0 bases and 3 bases respectively, with 17 bases between them. The CDR3 sequence is 17 residues long. CDR3 in amino acids: CATSRDPYSGPDTEAFF. The CDR3 DNA reads as TGTGCCACCAGCAGAGATCCGTACTCTGGGCCGGACACTGAAGCTTTCTTT.

The chain is built from TRBV30 and TRBJ2-5; 8 bases map to TRBD2. This CDR3 has 12 amino acids. The germline gives CDR1 GTSNPN, CDR2 SVGIG (reference sequence). Losses at the gene ends were 2 bases for V and 5 bases for J; bases not matched to a gene: 1. CDR3: CAWSSGGETQYF. CDR3 bases: TGTGCCTGGAGTAGCGGGGGTGAGACCCAGTACTTC.

The J gene is TRBJ2-7, the V gene TRBV29-1; 9 nucleotides align to TRBD1. V was pared by 7 bases and J by 4 bases, with 20 bases of the junction left unmatched. CDR1 is SQVTM, CDR2 ANQGSEA, per germline. CDR3 length: 17 amino acids. The CDR3 loop reads CSAGPGQGLFGAYEQYF. CDR3 in DNA: TGCAGCGCCGGACCGGGACAGGGACTCTTTGGCGCGTACGAGCAGTACTTC.

The table lists this clone with a few counts. An end of the junction differs from the germline gene, which may be a read error. This chain links TRBV7-7 with TRBJ1-6; D is possibly TRBD1 (5 bases). The germline V gene has CDR1 SSHAT and CDR2 FNYEAQ (reference sequence). The CDR3 is 17 residues long. The CDR3 is CASSWGQGPSQDSPLHF. The CDR3 DNA is TGTGCTAGCAGCTGGGGCCAGGGCCCCTCCCAGGATTCACCCCTCCACTTT.

This CDR3 is CASTETGSYGYTF. The CDR3 DNA follows: TGTGCCAGCACCGAGACAGGGAGCTATGGCTACACCTTC. The V call is TRBV7-2, the J call TRBJ1-2; 7 positions agree with TRBD1. V lost 7 bases, J lost 4 bases, and 6 bases stayed unmatched. The CDR3 has 13 residues. Germline V gene lookup returns CDR1 SGHTA and CDR2 FQGNSA.

This rearrangement joins TRBV9 to TRBJ2-1, with D tentatively TRBD2 (5 bases). V lost 0 bases to trimming and J lost 6 bases, with 16 bases between them. Germline V lookup: CDR1 SGDLS, CDR2 YYNGEE. The CDR3 spans 16 residues. CDR3 in amino acids: CASSVGKWPEGNEQFF. In DNA, the CDR3 is TGTGCCAGCAGCGTAGGGAAATGGCCTGAGGGCAATGAGCAGTTCTTC.

The chain uses TRBV5-1 and TRBJ2-5; 8 bases line up with TRBD1. The CDR3 is 15 residues long. CDR1 SGHRS and CDR2 YFSETQ come from the germline V gene. V shed 2 bases and J 5 bases; nucleotides not matched to a gene: 8. The CDR3 DNA sequence: TGCGCCAGCAGCTTTTTCCAGGGGGCAAAGGAGACCCAGTACTTC. Protein: CASSFFQGAKETQYF.

The V and J genes are TRBV7-6 and TRBJ2-5; a possible D gene is TRBD2 (6 bases). V was trimmed by 6 bases and J by 2 bases, leaving 19 bases between them. The length of the CDR3 is 16 residues. Germline V gene lookup returns CDR1 SGHVS and CDR2 FNYEAQ. The DNA of the CDR3 is TGTGCCAGCAGTCCCCCCTGGGAGGTGTCGCAAGAGACCCAGTACTTC. The encoded protein is CASSPPWEVSQETQYF.

CDR3 bases: TGCGCCAGCAGCCCCTCTGAGGACAGGGACGAAAAACTGTTTTTT. Translated: CASSPSEDRDEKLFF. The chain is built from TRBV4-1 and TRBJ1-4, with 8 nucleotides matching TRBD1. CDR3 length: 15 residues. The germline CDR1 and CDR2 sequences are MGHRA and YSYEKL. J lost 8 bases, V lost 4 bases, and 9 bases had no gene match.